This T cell receptor (beta chain) appears in the sequencing data of a study of T cells after yellow fever vaccination. V dropped 5 bases and J dropped 5 bases, with 18 bases sitting between them. The CDR3 has 15 residues. Germline loops: CDR1 LGHNT, CDR2 FRNRAP. TCRdb analysed the 5' RACE reads with MiXCR anew, one entry per CDR3 protein. The sample yields more than 95,000 distinct CDR3 sequences, approximately 8.4% seen once. The TCR originated in a man aged 18 to 30 who received the YFV17D yellow fever vaccine. Sequencing was performed on CD8+ T cells sorted from PBMCs, taken on the day of the yellow fever booster vaccination. The chain joins TRBV12-5 to TRBJ1-2; D perhaps matches TRBD1 (5 bases). This chain's CDR3 is CASGPTPRQPYGYTF. The CDR3 nucleotides read TGTGCTAGTGGTCCTACACCGCGACAGCCATATGGCTACACCTTC.